This note documents a single T cell receptor beta chain sequence. The antigen it recognizes is unknown. Base qualities are not recorded, but no much larger clone differs from it by a single base. In light of the paper, this sample's time point label describes: baseline before first vaccination. Samples from vaccinated people were obtained from the UK trials COV001 and COV002, which included a single-blind randomized controlled phase 2/3 trial of AZD1222 (ChAdOx1 nCoV-19) in healthy adults. For TCRbeta chain sequencing, PBMC samples from trial participants were taken at day 0 and at day 28 after the second dose. This entry belongs to a study of T cell responses to AZD1222 COVID-19 vaccine (dated by TCRdb to 2020 to 2023). A note on the overall study: AZD1222 recipients with second doses at about 4 weeks or about 12 weeks were pooled, because spike-specific TCR depth and breadth did not differ between schedules. A total of roughly 240 trial participants underwent TCR sequencing, of whom 207 received two doses of AZD1222 and about 26 received two doses of the MenACWY control vaccine. Enrollment into the trials was organized by age into subgroups of 18-55, 56-69 and 70-plus years, and those subgroups contained about 160, 30 and 59 TCR-sequenced participants, respectively. Overall results and qualifications from the work: Participants were mostly white British and included more females than males, and it was suggested by the authors that clonal diversity may have been underestimated. Epitopes outside the regions mutated in the B.1.351 and B.1.1.7 variants were reportedly recognized by nearly half of the unique spike-specific TCRs. Conclusions about previously exposed vaccinees are limited, since just a handful of AZD1222 recipients were seropositive for SARS-CoV-2 at baseline. In the small 56-69-year group, the increase in depth fell short of significance, most likely because of low power. Vaccine-associated CD4 TCRs spanned the whole spike protein, with dominant responses in regions 160-218 and 743-854. No day 14 peak-response samples were available, so repertoires were characterized only after the peak T cell response. Spike-specific TCR breadth and depth rose significantly after two AZD1222 doses compared with day 0 and with MenACWY recipients.

CDR1 and CDR2 (MNHEY, SMNVEV) derive from the germline V gene (reference sequence). The CDR3 measures 15 amino acids from cysteine to phenylalanine. CDR3 DNA only is kept here, 45 bases in frame from base 1. V is clipped by 5 bases and J by 2 bases, and the sequence between their germline boundaries is 16 bases long. The CDR3 regions of human TCRbeta chains were subjected to immunosequencing. The authors' pipeline ran thus. TCRs in the repertoires were compared against a reference library of SARS-CoV-2-specific TCRs that had been generated with the MIRA antigen-specificity platform. Breadth was defined as the fraction of unique TCRs that were SARS-CoV-2-associated, and depth was defined as the fraction of total T cells that were SARS-CoV-2-associated. Using the MIRA data, every spike-specific TCR was mapped to the spike region that the TCR reacted to and assigned to either a CD4 or a CD8 class. Log10-transformed breadth and depth values were compared by one-way ANOVA with Sidak's multiple comparisons tests. The clones in this table, taken by TCRdb from immuneACCESS, are in-frame only. Not every clone is retained; where verified, under half of the shortfall comes from an unresolved V gene, and the cause of the rest is unknown. From that table come the V and J calls and clone size; the DNA was used to work out D and trimming. This sample comprises over 100,000 clones, approximately 90% of them detected only once. 6.9% of the sample comes from the top ten.

The rearranged chain carries TRBV27 and TRBJ2-7, with a weak D call of TRBD2 (5 bases match). The clonotype comes from an adult in good health. The specimen comprised peripheral blood, sampled on day 0 of AZD1222 vaccination. The CDR3 is CASSPRPGRAYEQYF. The nucleotide sequence is TGTGCCAGCAGTCCGCGACCGGGAAGGGCCTACGAGCAGTACTTC.